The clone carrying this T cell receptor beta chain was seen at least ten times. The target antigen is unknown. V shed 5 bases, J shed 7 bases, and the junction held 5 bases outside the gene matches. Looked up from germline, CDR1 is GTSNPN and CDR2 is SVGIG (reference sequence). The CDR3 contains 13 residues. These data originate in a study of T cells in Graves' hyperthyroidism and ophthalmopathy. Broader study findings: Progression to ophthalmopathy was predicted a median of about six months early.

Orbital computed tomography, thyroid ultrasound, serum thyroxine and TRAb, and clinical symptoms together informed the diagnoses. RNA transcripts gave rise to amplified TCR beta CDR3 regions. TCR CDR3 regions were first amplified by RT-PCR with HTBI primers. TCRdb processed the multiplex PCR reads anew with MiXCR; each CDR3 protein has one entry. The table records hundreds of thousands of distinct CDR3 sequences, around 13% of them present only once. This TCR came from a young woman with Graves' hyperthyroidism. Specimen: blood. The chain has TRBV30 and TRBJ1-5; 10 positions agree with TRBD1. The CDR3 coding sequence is TGTGCCTGGCCGGGGACAGGGGAACAGCCCCAGCATTTT. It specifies CAWPGTGEQPQHF.